Described below is a single T cell receptor beta chain sequence and its context. The sample belongs to a study of blood T cell repertoires in COVID-19. Overall study: Sample material is recorded as cDNA or gDNA derived from T cells, B-cell-depleted T cells, or PBMCs.

Original data processing: Amplification with reference gene primers provided the estimates of nucleated cell counts. The protocol was immunoSEQ multiplex PCR, while the TCRdb copy is restricted to in-frame clones and leaves out a portion. For V, J and clone size, that table is used; D and trimming come from the DNA. The sample includes hundreds of thousands of clones, about 86% of them seen just once. The sample taken for sequencing was peripheral blood. The TCR sequence derives from a woman aged 25 to 39 who had recovered from COVID-19.

Written as DNA, the CDR3 is TGTGCCAGCAGTCCCCTGACAGCAGTCCAGCCCCAGCATTTT. This translates into CASSPLTAVQPQHF. The V gene is TRBV27, the J gene TRBJ1-5; tentatively, D is TRBD1 (5 bases). Germline V gene lookup returns CDR1 MNHEY and CDR2 SMNVEV (reference sequence). The CDR3 runs to 14 residues. Trimming shortened V by 5 bases and J by 7 bases, and 15 bases separated the two germline ends.